This T cell receptor beta chain was retrieved from a study of T cell responses to AZD1222 COVID-19 vaccine. Overall study results and limits: Regions 160-218 and 743-854 held dominance among vaccine-associated CD4 TCRs, which spanned spike. The sample set comprised mostly white British donors with more females, and clonal diversity was possibly underestimated. Baseline testing showed seropositivity in only a handful of AZD1222 recipients. Reports say nearly half of spike-specific TCRs go after unmutated variant regions.

A note on this clone: Its antigen is undetermined.

The data were produced by immunoSEQ multiplex PCR, yet TCRdb's version contains in-frame clones alone and is incomplete. This sample has 150,000 to 200,000 clones, with approximately 90% found just once. The input for sequencing was peripheral blood, taken 28 days after the second AZD1222 dose. This sequence was found in an adult who received the AZD1222 COVID-19 vaccine.

The CDR3 here is CASSPDRVSYGYTF. CDR3 coding DNA: TGTGCCAGCAGTCCCGACAGGGTATCCTATGGCTACACCTTC. The chain employs TRBV28 and TRBJ1-2, with 7 bases identical to TRBD1. This CDR3 spans 14 amino acids. J gave up 4 bases and V 5 bases, and 7 bases lay outside the gene matches. Per germline, CDR1 MDHEN and CDR2 SYDVKM.